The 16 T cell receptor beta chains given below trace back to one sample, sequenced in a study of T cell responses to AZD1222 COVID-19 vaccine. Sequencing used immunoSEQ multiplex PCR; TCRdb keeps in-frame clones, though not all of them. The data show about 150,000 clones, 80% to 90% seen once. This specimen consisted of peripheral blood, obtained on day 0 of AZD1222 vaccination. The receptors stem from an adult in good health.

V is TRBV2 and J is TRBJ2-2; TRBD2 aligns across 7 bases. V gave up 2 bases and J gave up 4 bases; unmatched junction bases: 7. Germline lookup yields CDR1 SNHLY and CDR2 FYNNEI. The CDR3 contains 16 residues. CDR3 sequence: CASSERGGRGTGELFF. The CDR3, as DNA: TGTGCCAGCAGTGAACGTGGCGGGAGAGGCACCGGGGAGCTGTTTTTT.

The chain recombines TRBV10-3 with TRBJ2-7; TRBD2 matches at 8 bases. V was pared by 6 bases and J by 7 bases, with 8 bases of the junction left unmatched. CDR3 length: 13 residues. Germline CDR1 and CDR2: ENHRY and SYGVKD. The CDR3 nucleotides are TGTGCCATCAGCATAGCGGGAACGAGTGAGCAGTACTTC. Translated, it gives CAISIAGTSEQYF.

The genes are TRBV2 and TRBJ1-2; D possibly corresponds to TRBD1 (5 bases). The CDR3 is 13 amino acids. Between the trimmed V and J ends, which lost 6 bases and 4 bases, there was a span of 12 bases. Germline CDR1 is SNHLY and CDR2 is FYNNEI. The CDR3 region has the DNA TGTGCCAGCAGGCCAGGGATCGGCTATGGCTACACCTTC. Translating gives CASRPGIGYGYTF.

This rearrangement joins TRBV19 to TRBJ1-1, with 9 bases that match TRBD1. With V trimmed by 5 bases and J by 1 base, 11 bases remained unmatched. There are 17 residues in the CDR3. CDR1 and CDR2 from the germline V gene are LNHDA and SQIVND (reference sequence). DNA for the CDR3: TGTGCCAGTAGTCAGTACACAGGGGGCCGTGGGAACACTGAAGCTTTCTTT. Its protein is CASSQYTGGRGNTEAFF.

CDR3 in amino acids: CASSTQGRGSYEQYF. The CDR3 DNA sequence: TGTGCCAGCAGTACCCAGGGGAGGGGTTCCTACGAGCAGTACTTC. The chain combines TRBV6-2 or TRBV6-3 with TRBJ2-7; D may be TRBD2 (7 bases). V was trimmed by 5 bases and J by 1 base, leaving 15 bases between them. Looked up from germline, CDR1 is MNHEY and CDR2 is SVGEGT. This CDR3 region has 15 residues.

CDR3 protein: CAGNLLENSPLHF. The CDR3 bases are TGTGCCGGAAATCTCTTGGAAAATTCACCCCTCCACTTT. V is TRBV2 and J is TRBJ1-6, with no clear D. The CDR3 runs to 13 residues. V lost 11 bases, J lost 7 bases, and 15 bases lay in between. Germline values: CDR1 SNHLY, CDR2 FYNNEI.

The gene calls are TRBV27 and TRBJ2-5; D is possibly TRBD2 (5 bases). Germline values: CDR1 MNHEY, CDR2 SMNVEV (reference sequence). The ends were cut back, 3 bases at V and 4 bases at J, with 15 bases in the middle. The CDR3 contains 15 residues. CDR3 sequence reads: CASSFVGAARETQYF. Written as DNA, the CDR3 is TGTGCCAGCAGTTTCGTGGGAGCAGCTCGAGAGACCCAGTACTTC.

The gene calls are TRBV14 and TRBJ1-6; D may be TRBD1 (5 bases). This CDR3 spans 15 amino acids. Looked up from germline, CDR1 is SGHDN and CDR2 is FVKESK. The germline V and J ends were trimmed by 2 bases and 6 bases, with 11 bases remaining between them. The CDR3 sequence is CASSQQTVSNSPLHF. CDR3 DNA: TGTGCCAGCAGCCAACAGACAGTTTCTAATTCACCCCTCCACTTT.

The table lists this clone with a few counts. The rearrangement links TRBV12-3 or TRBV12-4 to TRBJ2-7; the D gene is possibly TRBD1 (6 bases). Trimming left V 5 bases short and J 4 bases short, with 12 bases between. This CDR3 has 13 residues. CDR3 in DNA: TGTGCCAGCAGTAAGAAACAGGGATACGAGCAGTACTTC. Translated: CASSKKQGYEQYF.

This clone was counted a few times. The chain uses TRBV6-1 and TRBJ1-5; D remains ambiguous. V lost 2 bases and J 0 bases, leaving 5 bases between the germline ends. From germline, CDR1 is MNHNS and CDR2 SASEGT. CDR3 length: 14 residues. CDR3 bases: TGTGCCAGCAGTGAACACTATAGCAATCAGCCCCAGCATTTT. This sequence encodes CASSEHYSNQPQHF.

For the CDR3, the DNA is TGTGCCAGCAGTTTGCCTCCAGGAAGCAATCAGCCCCAGCATTTT. The encoded protein is CASSLPPGSNQPQHF. V usage is TRBV27 and J usage is TRBJ1-5; D is unresolved. Germline V lookup: CDR1 MNHEY, CDR2 SMNVEV (reference sequence). V dropped 3 bases and J dropped 1 base, with 10 bases sitting between them. The CDR3 spans 15 residues.

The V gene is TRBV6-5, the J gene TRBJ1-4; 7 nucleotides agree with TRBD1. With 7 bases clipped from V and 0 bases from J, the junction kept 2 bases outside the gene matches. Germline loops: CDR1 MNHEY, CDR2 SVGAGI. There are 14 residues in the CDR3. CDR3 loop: CASKTGATNEKLFF. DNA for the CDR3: TGTGCCAGCAAAACAGGGGCAACTAATGAAAAACTGTTTTTT.

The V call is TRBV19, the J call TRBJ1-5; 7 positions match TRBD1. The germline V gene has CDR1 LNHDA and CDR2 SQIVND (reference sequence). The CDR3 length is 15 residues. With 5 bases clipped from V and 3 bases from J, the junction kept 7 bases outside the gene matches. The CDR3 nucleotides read TGTGCCAGTAGTTTCGAGGACAGGACCAATCAGCCCCAGCATTTT. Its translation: CASSFEDRTNQPQHF.

CDR3 sequence (DNA): TGTGCCAGCGCGCGAACTAGCGGGACTGGCAATGAGCAGTTCTTC. This codes for CASARTSGTGNEQFF. The chain links TRBV7-7 to TRBJ2-1; 10 bases map to TRBD2. Germline loops: CDR1 SSHAT, CDR2 FNYEAQ (reference sequence). With 8 bases clipped from V and 6 bases from J, the junction kept 10 bases outside the gene matches. This CDR3 has 15 amino acids.

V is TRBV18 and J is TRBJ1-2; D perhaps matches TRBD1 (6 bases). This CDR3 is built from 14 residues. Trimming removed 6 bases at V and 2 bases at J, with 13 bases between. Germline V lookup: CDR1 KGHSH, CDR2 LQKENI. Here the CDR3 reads CASSDKQGNYGYTF. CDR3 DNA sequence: TGTGCCAGCTCGGATAAACAGGGAAACTATGGCTACACCTTC.

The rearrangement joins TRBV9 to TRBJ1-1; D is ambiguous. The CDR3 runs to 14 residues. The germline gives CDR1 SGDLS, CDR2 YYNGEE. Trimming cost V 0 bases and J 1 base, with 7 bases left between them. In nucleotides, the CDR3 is TGTGCCAGCAGCGTAGAGGTCAGGAACACTGAAGCTTTCTTT. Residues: CASSVEVRNTEAFF.